Below are 21 T cell receptor beta chains sequenced from a single sample in a study of T cell clonotyping in hematopoietic cell transplantation. Libraries were prepared by immunoSEQ multiplex PCR; TCRdb keeps only in-frame clonotypes and omits some of them. Of several thousand clones in the sample, 70% to 85% were seen once. Documented time point: recipient sample about 28 days before transplant, after cytoreduction. This sample comprised peripheral blood mononuclear cells, obtained before stem cell transplant. The receptors derive from a man aged 60 to 69 with acute myeloid leukemia. Some clones in this sample may be carry-over from other donors' samples.

The rearrangement joins TRBV19 to TRBJ2-3; TRBD2 might be the D (6 bases). This CDR3 contains 15 residues. Trimming removed 9 bases from V and 0 bases from J, with 16 bases in between. CDR1 and CDR2 from the germline V gene are LNHDA and SQIVND (reference sequence). CDR3: CASGKEGSSTDTQYF. The CDR3 bases are TGTGCCAGCGGGAAGGAGGGCTCTAGCACAGATACGCAGTATTTT.

This clone has only one observation. The chain couples TRBV30 to TRBJ1-3, with D perhaps matching TRBD1 (5 bases). Germline assignment: CDR1 GTSNPN and CDR2 SVGIG (reference sequence). CDR3 length: 15 residues. V lost 1 base and J lost 0, with 10 bases in between. This CDR3 is CAWSAPGVSGNTIYF. The CDR3, as DNA: TGTGCCTGGAGTGCGCCGGGGGTCTCTGGAAACACCATATATTTT.

This chain connects TRBV30 to TRBJ2-1, with 13 bases fitting TRBD2. This CDR3 is 14 amino acids long. Germline V gives CDR1 GTSNPN, CDR2 SVGIG (reference sequence). J was trimmed by 7 bases and V by 6 bases; bases with no gene match: 6. The CDR3 is CACLLAGGRNEQFF. In nucleotides, the CDR3 is TGTGCCTGTCTACTAGCGGGGGGGCGGAATGAGCAGTTCTTC.

This clone was counted once. The chain uses TRBV28 and TRBJ1-2, with D unclear. CDR3 length: 14 amino acids. V was pared by 2 bases and J by 4 bases, with 11 bases between. In germline, CDR1 is MDHEN, CDR2 SYDVKM. The CDR3 nucleotides read TGTGCCAGCAGTTTACAGGTGGTTGGCTATGGCTACACCTTC. Translating gives CASSLQVVGYGYTF.

This rearrangement joins TRBV19 to TRBJ2-7; 7 bases agree with TRBD1. The V gene's germline CDR1 is LNHDA and CDR2 SQIVND (reference sequence). The V and J ends lost 5 bases and 0 bases, in that order; junction bases with no gene match: 1. The CDR3 length is 13 residues. The CDR3 here is CASSRTGSYEQYF. The CDR3 DNA reads TGTGCCAGTAGTCGGACAGGCTCCTACGAGCAGTACTTC.

This rearrangement joins TRBV25-1 to TRBJ1-4; 8 bases are a match to TRBD1. V shed 1 base, J shed 11 bases, and the junction held 9 bases outside the gene matches. The CDR3 loop spans 15 amino acids. Germline V gene sequence: CDR1 MGHDK, CDR2 SYGVNS. The CDR3 here is CASSEFLQGAGKLFF. The CDR3 DNA is TGTGCCAGCAGTGAATTTCTCCAGGGGGCAGGGAAACTGTTTTTT.

CDR3 protein: CSVEDQGRPGANVLTF. For the CDR3, the DNA is TGCAGCGTTGAAGATCAGGGGAGGCCTGGGGCCAACGTCCTGACTTTC. V and J are TRBV29-1 and TRBJ2-6, with D perhaps matching TRBD1 or TRBD2 (6 bases each). The V end was cut by 0 bases, the J end by 2 bases, with 11 bases between. Germline V gene data show CDR1 as SQVTM and CDR2 as ANQGSEA. The CDR3 consists of 16 residues.

The genes are TRBV19 and TRBJ2-7; D gene unclear. The CDR3 totals 14 residues. Per the germline V gene, CDR1 is LNHDA and CDR2 is SQIVND (reference sequence). Trimming cost V 5 bases and J 8 bases, with 19 bases left between them. This CDR3 is CASSAESPGRKQYF. Written as DNA, the CDR3 is TGTGCCAGTAGTGCGGAGTCCCCAGGTCGTAAGCAGTACTTC.

The table lists this clone with a count of one. This chain uses TRBV4-1 with TRBJ2-3; TRBD1 matches at 7 bases. In germline, CDR1 is MGHRA, CDR2 YSYEKL. V lost 4 bases and J lost 0; bases outside the gene matches: 1. The CDR3 covers 14 residues. The CDR3 reads CASSPGQSTDTQYF. The CDR3 nucleotides are TGCGCCAGCAGCCCGGGACAGAGCACAGATACGCAGTATTTT.

This clone was counted only a few times. The chain is built from TRBV5-8 and TRBJ1-2, with D maybe TRBD1 (6 bases). Germline-derived CDR1 and CDR2 are SGHTS and YDEGEE. Trimming removed 4 bases from V and 8 bases from J, with 18 bases in between. The CDR3 runs to 14 residues. This CDR3 is CASSPWGRGEGYTF. CDR3 DNA: TGTGCCAGCAGCCCCTGGGGCAGGGGCGAAGGCTACACCTTC.

Turning to this clone: Additional DNA sequences in this sample encode the identical CDR3. The rearrangement uses TRBV7-2 and TRBJ2-2, with a weak D call TRBD2 (5 bases). Germline assignment: CDR1 SGHTA and CDR2 FQGNSA. This CDR3 has 14 residues. The germline V and J ends were trimmed by 5 bases and 5 bases, with 12 bases remaining between them. The CDR3: CASSPGLRTGELFF. The CDR3 DNA follows: TGTGCCAGCAGCCCTGGACTGCGGACCGGGGAGCTGTTTTTT.

The genes are TRBV5-1 and TRBJ2-2, with 12 bases aligning to TRBD2. V lost 7 bases to trimming and J lost 2 bases; unmatched junction nucleotides: 9. Germline V gives CDR1 SGHRS, CDR2 YFSETQ. The CDR3 totals 17 residues. CDR3 region: CASRALTSGGNTGELFF. The CDR3 DNA is TGCGCCAGCCGAGCCCTGACTAGCGGGGGAAACACCGGGGAGCTGTTTTTT. The full variable domain, rest sourced from reference TRBV5-1 and TRBJ2-2, is KAGVTQTPRYLIKTRGQQVTLSCSPISGHRSVSWYQQTPGQGLQFLFEYFSETQRNKGNFPGRFSGRQFSNSRSEMNVSTLELGDSALYLCASRALTSGGNTGELFFGEGSRLTVL.

This clone was picked up a small number of times. Written as DNA, the CDR3 is TGTGCCAGCAGCGGCGGGAGGGCGGGAGAGACCCAGTACTTC. Its translation: CASSGGRAGETQYF. This chain links TRBV9 with TRBJ2-5; 9 bases are shared with TRBD2. Germline V lookup: CDR1 SGDLS, CDR2 YYNGEE. J lost 4 bases, V lost 3 bases, and 4 bases had no gene match. The CDR3 runs to 14 residues.

This clone appeared once. The chain links TRBV10-1 to TRBJ2-1; tentative D call: TRBD2 (6 bases). The CDR3 is made up of 16 amino acids. Germline assignment: CDR1 WNHNN and CDR2 SYGVQD (reference sequence). Trimming removed 6 bases at V and 6 bases at J, with 21 bases between. This CDR3 reads CASSLGTLARLNEQFF. CDR3 sequence (DNA): TGCGCCAGCAGCCTCGGGACTTTGGCTCGCCTCAATGAGCAGTTCTTC.

This sequence joins TRBV5-6 and TRBJ2-3; D not certain. The CDR3 is made up of 12 amino acids. The germline V gene encodes CDR1 SGHDT and CDR2 YYEEEE. Trimming pared 1 base from V and 2 bases from J, leaving 2 bases between. The CDR3 loop is CASSLTTDTQYF. The CDR3 DNA follows: TGTGCCAGCAGCTTGACCACAGATACGCAGTATTTT. Supplemented by reference TRBV5-6 and TRBJ2-3, the full variable domain reads DAGVTQSPTHLIKTRGQQVTLRCSPKSGHDTVSWYQQALGQGPQFIFQYYEEEERQRGNFPDRFSGHQFPNYSSELNVNALLLGDSALYLCASSLTTDTQYFGPGTRLTVL.

This clone has just one count. The chain has TRBV27 and TRBJ2-7, with TRBD1 matching 8 bases. After removal of 5 bases from V and 0 bases from J, the junction contained 9 bases not matched to a gene. This CDR3 is 16 amino acids long. Germline lookup yields CDR1 MNHEY and CDR2 SMNVEV (reference sequence). CDR3 DNA sequence: TGTGCCAGCAGTACACCTACCGGGACAGGCTCCTACGAGCAGTACTTC. Translated: CASSTPTGTGSYEQYF.

The chain's CDR3 is CAWRRPNTIYF. The DNA for the CDR3 is TGTGCCTGGAGGCGGCCAAACACCATATATTTT. The chain links TRBV30 to TRBJ1-3, with no clear D. V was clipped by 3 bases and J by 6 bases, with 6 bases between them. This CDR3 is built from 11 residues. Germline V gives CDR1 GTSNPN, CDR2 SVGIG (reference sequence).

This rearrangement joins TRBV30 to TRBJ2-1, with 11 bases identical to TRBD1. V shed 5 bases and J 4 bases; nucleotides not matched to a gene: 10. Germline CDR1 GTSNPN, CDR2 SVGIG (reference sequence). This CDR3 has 16 amino acids. CDR3 residues: CAWASGTGGLYNEQFF. CDR3 bases: TGTGCCTGGGCATCCGGGACAGGGGGTCTATACAATGAGCAGTTCTTC.

The chain has TRBV18 and TRBJ1-2; a possible D gene is TRBD1 (6 bases). Germline assignment: CDR1 KGHSH and CDR2 LQKENI. Trimming left V 0 bases short and J 6 bases short, with 11 bases between. The CDR3 has 14 amino acids. CDR3 sequence reads: CASSPPNTGHGYTF. CDR3 nucleotide sequence: TGTGCCAGCTCACCACCTAATACAGGGCATGGCTACACCTTC.

This chain uses TRBV20-1 with TRBJ2-1; D is unresolved. Trimming left V 4 bases short and J 7 bases short, with 5 bases between. From germline, CDR1 is DFQATT and CDR2 SNEGSKA (reference sequence). This CDR3 has 10 residues. CDR3 protein: CSATINEQFF. CDR3 nucleotides: TGCAGTGCTACGATAAATGAGCAGTTCTTC.

The chain recombines TRBV11-3 with TRBJ2-7; TRBD1 agrees at 8 bases. Germline values: CDR1 SGHNT, CDR2 YENEEA. V lost 3 bases to trimming and J lost 5 bases; unmatched junction nucleotides: 6. The CDR3 contains 14 residues. The CDR3 sequence is CASSFGQGADEQYF. CDR3 coding DNA: TGTGCCAGCAGCTTCGGACAGGGCGCCGACGAGCAGTACTTC.